The entry that follows covers one T cell receptor (beta chain) sequence. The target antigen is unknown. V was clipped by 2 bases and J by 3 bases; unmatched bases: 0. Germline loops: CDR1 SGHAT, CDR2 FQNNGV. The length of the CDR3 is 13 residues. This sample is drawn from a study of T cells in localized non-small cell lung cancer. General study findings and limits: Median detection of top 100 tumor clones in adjacent lung was approximately 50 clones. Without multi-region sequencing, intratumor heterogeneity could not be excluded.

TCRdb keeps only in-frame clones here, not all; method: immunoSEQ multiplex PCR. This table has about 45,000 clones, around 90% appearing once. Sequenced here: PBMCs, sampled before any cancer treatment. This receptor was obtained from a woman aged 40-69 years with stage II lung adenocarcinoma. The chain joins TRBV11-2 to TRBJ1-2; the match to TRBD1 covers 7 bases. CDR3 region: CASSLTGDYGYTF. The CDR3 nucleotides read TGTGCCAGCAGCTTAACAGGGGACTATGGCTACACCTTC.